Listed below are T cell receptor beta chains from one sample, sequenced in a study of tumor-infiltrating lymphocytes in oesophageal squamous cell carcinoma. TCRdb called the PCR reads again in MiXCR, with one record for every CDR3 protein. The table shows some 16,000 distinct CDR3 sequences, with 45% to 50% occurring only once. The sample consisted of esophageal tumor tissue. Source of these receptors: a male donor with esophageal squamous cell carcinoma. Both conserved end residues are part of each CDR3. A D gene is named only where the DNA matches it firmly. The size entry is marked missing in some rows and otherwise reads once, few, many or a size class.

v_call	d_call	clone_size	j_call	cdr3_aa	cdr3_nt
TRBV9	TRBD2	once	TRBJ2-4	CASSVGLAYEQYF	TGTGCCAGCAGCGTAGGACTAGCCTATGAGCAGTACTTC
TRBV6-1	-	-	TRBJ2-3	CASRVGGPGDTQYF	TGTGCCAGCAGAGTCGGTGGTCCCGGGGATACGCAGTATTTT
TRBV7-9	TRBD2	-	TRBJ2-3	CASSPATSGRTDTQYF	TGTGCCAGCAGCCCCGCGACTAGCGGGAGGACAGATACGCAGTATTTT
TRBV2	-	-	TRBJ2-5	CASGEVGVPHGQETQYF	TGTGCCAGCGGGGAGGTCGGGGTTCCTCATGGCCAAGAGACCCAGTACTTC
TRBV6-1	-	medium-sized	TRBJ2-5	CASTRGRGRRTETQYF	TGTGCCAGCACAAGAGGTCGGGGACGCAGAACAGAGACCCAGTACTTC
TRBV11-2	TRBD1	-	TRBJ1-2	CASSAKTTGGYGYTF	TGTGCCAGCAGCGCAAAAACGACAGGGGGCTATGGCTACACCTTC
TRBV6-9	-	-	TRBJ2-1	CASSYGPANNEQFF	TGTGCCAGCAGTTACGGTCCAGCGAACAATGAGCAGTTCTTC
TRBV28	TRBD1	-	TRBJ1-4	CASSTRQGMEEKLFF	TGTGCCAGCAGTACCCGACAGGGAATGGAAGAAAAACTGTTTTTT
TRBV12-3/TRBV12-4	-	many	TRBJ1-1	CASSLTVNTEAFF	TGTGCCAGCAGTTTGACGGTGAACACTGAAGCTTTCTTT
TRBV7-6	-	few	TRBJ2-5	CASSLALARQETQYF	TGTGCCAGCAGCTTAGCGCTTGCACGACAAGAGACCCAGTACTTC
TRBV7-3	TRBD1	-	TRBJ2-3	CASSLNWDRATDTQYF	TGTGCCAGCAGCTTAAACTGGGACAGGGCCACAGATACGCAGTATTTT
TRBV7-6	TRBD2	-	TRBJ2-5	CASSSGLVETQYF	TGTGCTAGCAGCTCCGGACTAGTAGAGACCCAGTACTTC
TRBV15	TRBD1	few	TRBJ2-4	CATSRGLRDRREDIQYF	TGTGCCACCAGCAGAGGCCTCCGGGACAGGAGAGAGGACATTCAGTACTTC
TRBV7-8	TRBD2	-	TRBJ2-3	CASSLSGGGAVMQYF	TGTGCCAGCAGCCTCTCCGGGGGGGGGGCGGTTATGCAGTATTTT
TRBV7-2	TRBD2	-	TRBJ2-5	CASSLAQRGAGTGELYF	TGTGCCAGCAGCTTAGCGCAGCGGGGGGCGGGCACCGGGGAGCTGTACTTC
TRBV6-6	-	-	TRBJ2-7	CASSYAGQLSYEQYF	TGTGCCAGCAGTTACGCGGGACAGTTATCCTACGAGCAGTACTTC
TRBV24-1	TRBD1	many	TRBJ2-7	CATSDWDRASNEQYF	TGTGCCACCAGTGATTGGGACAGGGCCTCTAATGAGCAGTACTTC
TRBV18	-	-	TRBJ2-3	CASSPRGTLTDTQYF	TGTGCCAGCTCACCAAGGGGAACCCTCACAGATACGCAGTATTTT
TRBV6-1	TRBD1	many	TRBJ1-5	CASSAGGYSNQPQHF	TGTGCCAGCAGTGCAGGGGGCTATAGCAATCAGCCCCAGCATTTT
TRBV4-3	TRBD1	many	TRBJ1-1	CASSQDVGQGAFNTEAFF	TGCGCCAGCAGCCAAGATGTTGGACAGGGGGCTTTCAACACTGAAGCTTTCTTT
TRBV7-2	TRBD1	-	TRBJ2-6	CASSPQGPSSGANVLTF	TGTGCCAGCAGCCCACAGGGGCCGAGCTCTGGGGCCAACGTCCTGACTTTC
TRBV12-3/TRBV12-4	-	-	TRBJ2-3	CASRGLNTDTQYF	TGTGCCAGCAGAGGACTAAACACAGATACGCAGTATTTT
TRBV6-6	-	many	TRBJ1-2	CASSYDGRDYGYTF	TGTGCCAGCAGTTACGACGGAAGAGACTATGGCTACACCTTC
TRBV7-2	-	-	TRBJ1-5	CASSLGIRVVGGLSQPQHF	TGTGCCAGCAGCTTAGGTATCCGAGTGGTTGGGGGGCTGAGTCAGCCCCAGCATTTT
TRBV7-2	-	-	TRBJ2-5	CASSPGSTRGTQYF	TGTGCCAGCAGCCCCGGTTCAACACGTGGGACCCAGTACTTC
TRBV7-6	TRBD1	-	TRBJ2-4	CASSTGSHIQYF	TGTGCCAGCTCGACAGGGTCCCACATTCAGTACTTC
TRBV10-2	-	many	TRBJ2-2	CASSIIPGGATGELFF	TGCGCCAGCAGCATAATTCCAGGGGGGGCAACCGGGGAGCTGTTTTTT
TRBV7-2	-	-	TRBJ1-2	CASSSTNYGYTF	TGTGCCAGCAGTTCGACTAACTATGGCTACACCTTC
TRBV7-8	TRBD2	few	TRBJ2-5	CASSLVSSGRETQYF	TGTGCCAGCAGCTTAGTCTCTAGCGGGCGGGAGACCCAGTACTTC
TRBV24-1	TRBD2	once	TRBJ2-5	CATSAPPGGRRGETQYF	TGTGCCACCAGTGCTCCACCGGGAGGGAGGAGAGGAGAGACCCAGTACTTC
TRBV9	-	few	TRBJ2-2	CASNPAGNTGELFF	TGTGCCAGCAATCCAGCGGGGAACACCGGGGAGCTGTTTTTT
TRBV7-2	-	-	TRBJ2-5	CASSLTGSRAETQYF	TGTGCCAGCAGCTTAACAGGCTCTCGTGCAGAGACCCAGTACTTC
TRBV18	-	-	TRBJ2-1	CASSLSPGENNEQFF	TGTGCCAGCTCACTTTCTCCGGGAGAGAACAATGAGCAGTTCTTC
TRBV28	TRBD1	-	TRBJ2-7	CASSPLGGTGVLEQYF	TGTGCCAGCAGTCCTCTTGGCGGGACAGGGGTCCTCGAGCAGTACTTC
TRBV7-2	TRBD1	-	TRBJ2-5	CASSSGGPETQYF	TGTGCCAGCAGCTCAGGGGGCCCAGAGACCCAGTACTTC
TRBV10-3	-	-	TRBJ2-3	CAISATGTDTQYF	TGTGCCATCAGTGCCACTGGAACAGATACGCAGTATTTT
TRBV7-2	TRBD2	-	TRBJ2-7	CASSFYERGDEQYF	TGTGCCAGCTCCTTTTATGAGCGGGGCGACGAGCAGTACTTC
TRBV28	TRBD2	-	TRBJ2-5	CASRLAGGRGETQYF	TGTGCCAGCAGATTAGCGGGAGGGCGAGGAGAGACCCAGTACTTC
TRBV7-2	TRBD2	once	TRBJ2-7	CASSPGRWTSAKSYEQYF	TGTGCCAGCAGCCCGGGTCGGTGGACTAGCGCTAAATCCTACGAGCAGTACTTC
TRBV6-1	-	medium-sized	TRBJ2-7	CASSESSARKDEQYF	TGTGCCAGCAGTGAAAGCTCAGCACGGAAAGACGAGCAGTACTTC
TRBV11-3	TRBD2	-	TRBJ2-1	CASSLEGGFYNEQFF	TGTGCCAGCAGCTTAGAGGGGGGGTTCTACAATGAGCAGTTCTTC
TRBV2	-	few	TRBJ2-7	CASSLSQGYEQYF	TGTGCCAGCAGCCTATCTCAGGGCTACGAGCAGTACTTC
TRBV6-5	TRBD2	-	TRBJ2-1	CASSYSRGAGGIHNEQFF	TGTGCCAGCAGTTACTCGAGGGGGGCGGGAGGGATCCACAATGAGCAGTTCTTC
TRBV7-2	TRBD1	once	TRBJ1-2	CASSASGGSYGYTF	TGTGCCAGCAGCGCATCAGGGGGATCCTATGGCTACACCTTC
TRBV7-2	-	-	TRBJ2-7	CASSSPGDTYEQYF	TGTGCCAGCAGCTCCCCCGGGGATACCTACGAGCAGTACTTC